This TCR beta chain was recovered during a study of T cell responses to AZD1222 COVID-19 vaccine. Germline V gene data show CDR1 as SGHTA and CDR2 as FQGTGA. The V gene lost 5 bases and the J gene lost 4 bases, with 15 bases spanning the gap. The CDR3 consists of 15 residues. Produced via immunoSEQ multiplex PCR; TCRdb's table is partial and in-frame only. This table has 130,000 or so clones, approximately 85% appearing once. The sequencing here drew on peripheral blood, taken on day 0 of AZD1222 vaccination. The sequence was obtained from an adult in good health. The chain combines TRBV7-3 with TRBJ2-1, with D perhaps TRBD2 (7 bases). CDR3 coding DNA: TGTGCCAGCAGCCCCAAGGGAGGGGGGTACAATGAGCAGTTCTTC. Residues: CASSPKGGGYNEQFF.